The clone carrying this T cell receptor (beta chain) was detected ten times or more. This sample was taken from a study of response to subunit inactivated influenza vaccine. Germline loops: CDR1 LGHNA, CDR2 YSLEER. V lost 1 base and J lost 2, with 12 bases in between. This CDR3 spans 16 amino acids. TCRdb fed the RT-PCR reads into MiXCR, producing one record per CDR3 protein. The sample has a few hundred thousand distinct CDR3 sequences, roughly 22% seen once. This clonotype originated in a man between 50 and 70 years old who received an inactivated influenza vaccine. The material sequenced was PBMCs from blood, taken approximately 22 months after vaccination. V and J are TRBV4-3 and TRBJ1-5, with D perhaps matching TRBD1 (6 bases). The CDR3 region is CASSQGTGTGNQPQHF. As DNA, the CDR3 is TGCGCCAGCAGCCAAGGCACAGGGACGGGCAATCAGCCCCAGCATTTT.